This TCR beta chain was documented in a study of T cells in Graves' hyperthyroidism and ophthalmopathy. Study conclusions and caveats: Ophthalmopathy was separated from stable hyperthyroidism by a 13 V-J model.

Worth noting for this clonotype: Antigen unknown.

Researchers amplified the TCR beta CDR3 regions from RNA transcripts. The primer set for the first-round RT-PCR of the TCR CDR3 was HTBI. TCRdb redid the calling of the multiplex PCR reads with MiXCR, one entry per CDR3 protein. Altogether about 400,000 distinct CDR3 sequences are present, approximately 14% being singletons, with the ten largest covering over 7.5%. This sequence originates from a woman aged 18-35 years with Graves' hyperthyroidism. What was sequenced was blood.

CDR3 residues: CASSQRAPGETQYF. The CDR3 DNA follows: TGTGCCAGTAGTCAGCGGGCCCCCGGAGAGACCCAGTACTTC. The J gene is TRBJ2-5, the V gene TRBV19; weak D call: TRBD2 (6 bases). The CDR3 runs 14 residues. The V gene's germline CDR1 is LNHDA and CDR2 SQIVND (reference sequence). Trimming removed 5 bases from V and 4 bases from J, with 14 bases in between.